The 19 T cell receptor beta chains presented below share a single source sample, sequenced in a study of CD8+ T cells in alopecia areata. CD4, CD8alpha, NKG2D, NKG2ACE and other markers guided sorting of pooled cutaneous lymph node cells. Extracted from the samples, RNA was reverse transcribed into cDNA to serve as the sequencing template. The table came from immunoSEQ multiplex PCR; TCRdb's copy has only in-frame clones and leaves some out. The sample yields around 300,000 clones, without any singletons. Sample: CD4+ T cells sorted from a lymph node. Source of these receptors: a C3H/HeJ mouse with alopecia areata. The mice in this strain carry MHC haplotype H2-k.

As concerns this clone: Genes and germline are mouse. The sequence runs out 4 residues before the end of the CDR3; the remainder is reconstructed from the germline J gene. This sample includes further DNA sequences coding for the same CDR3. The rearrangement uses TRBV13-1 and TRBJ2-1; TRBD1 matches 10 bases. This CDR3 is built from 15 residues. With V trimmed by 0 bases and J by 4 bases, 1 base remained unmatched. Germline lookup yields CDR1 NSHNY and CDR2 SYGAGN. CDR3 bases read: TGTGCCAGCAGTGATGCGGGACAGGGGTATGCT. Translation gives CASSDAGQGYA. The CDR3 in full is CASSDAGQGYAEQFF.

There are a few counts of this clone. The germline and genes are mouse ones. The read halts 4 residues ahead of the CDR3 end, with the missing end drawn from the germline J gene. The chain uses TRBV13-2 and TRBJ1-2; TRBD1 matches at 10 bases. Looked up from germline, CDR1 is NNHNN and CDR2 is SYGAGS (reference sequence). This CDR3 contains 13 residues. The CDR3 sequence: CASGPGQGADYTF. The part of the CDR3 DNA that was read is TGTGCCAGCGGTCCCGGACAGGGGGCC.

Worth noting for this clone: Mouse gene names and germline throughout. The read halts 4 residues ahead of the CDR3 end, with the missing end drawn from the germline J gene. Other DNA sequences in the sample encode the same CDR3. The chain combines TRBV5 with TRBJ2-3; perhaps TRBD2 as D (6 bases). CDR1 is LGHNA, CDR2 YNLKQL, per germline (reference sequence). Trimming took off 2 bases at V and 0 bases at J, with 9 bases between the two ends. The CDR3 is 15 amino acids. Partial CDR3 DNA: TGTGCCAGCAGCCAAACGGGGGGTAGTGCAGAA. It translates to CASSQTGGSAE. The complete CDR3 reads CASSQTGGSAETLYF.

With regard to this clone: Mouse germline and gene names are used. The read is 4 residues too short to cover the CDR3 end, so that end is filled in from the germline J gene. The sample carries other DNA sequences with the same CDR3. The chain is built from TRBV13-1 and TRBJ2-7; a weak D match, TRBD1 (5 bases). Looked up from germline, CDR1 is NSHNY and CDR2 is SYGAGN. The V end was cut by 3 bases, the J end by 0 bases, with 10 bases between. The CDR3 runs 14 residues. CDR3 region: CASSAAGSSYEQYF. The covered CDR3 bases are TGTGCCAGCAGTGCCGCAGGGAGCTCCTAT.

Concerning this clone itself: Gene names and germline refer to mouse. The sequence runs out 4 residues before the end of the CDR3; the remainder is reconstructed from the germline J gene. Other DNA sequences in this sample translate to the same CDR3. This rearrangement joins TRBV1 to TRBJ2-7; tentative D call: TRBD2 (6 bases). V lost 0 bases, J lost 1 base, and 7 bases lay in between. This CDR3 comprises 14 residues. Germline CDR1 and CDR2: NSQYPW and LRSPGD (reference sequence). The CDR3 sequence is CTCSADGGSYEQYF. The DNA read from the CDR3 is TGCACCTGCAGTGCAGATGGGGGATCCTAT.

A word on this clone: Germline and genes: mouse. The read halts 4 residues ahead of the CDR3 end, with the missing end drawn from the germline J gene. J is TRBJ2-4 and V is TRBV13-1, with D possibly being TRBD2 (6 bases). CDR3 length: 14 residues. Trimming stripped 4 bases from V and 1 base from J, with 10 bases between. Germline V gene sequence: CDR1 NSHNY, CDR2 SYGAGN. CDR3 sequence: CASSKTGGQNTLYF. The sequenced CDR3 bases are TGTGCCAGCAGTAAGACTGGAGGTCAAAAC.

On this clone itself: Mouse names are used for the genes. The DNA ends 4 residues before the CDR3 does, and the rest of the CDR3 is filled in from the germline J gene. The same CDR3 is also encoded by other DNA sequences in this sample. The chain employs TRBV5 and TRBJ1-2; 8 nucleotides agree with TRBD1. Looked up from germline, CDR1 is LGHNA and CDR2 is YNLKQL (reference sequence). The CDR3 spans 15 residues. Germline trimming cut 4 bases from V and 0 bases from J; bases unmatched to any gene: 4. This CDR3 reads CASSPGTGANSDYTF. The part of the CDR3 DNA that was read is TGTGCCAGCAGCCCAGGGACAGGTGCAAACTCC.

To note about this clone: The gene names here belong to mouse. The read falls 4 residues short of the CDR3 end, and the missing part is taken from the germline J gene. The same CDR3 is also encoded by other DNA sequences in this sample. The rearrangement links TRBV31 to TRBJ2-4; no firm D call. Germline CDR1 reads GKSSPN; CDR2 reads SITVG. The CDR3 loop spans 12 amino acids. The CDR3 DNA, read in part, is TGTGCCTGGAGTCTATCTGGAAAC. It is translated as CAWSLSGN. The complete CDR3 reads CAWSLSGNTLYF.

This clone turned up a few times. Gene names refer to mouse genes. Coverage ceases 3 residues before the CDR3 finishes, and the germline J gene fills in the end. Distinct nucleotide sequences in the sample also encode this CDR3. V usage is TRBV19 and J usage is TRBJ1-6; D may be TRBD1 (5 bases). TRBJ1-6 is classed as an ORF, of uncertain function. Germline-derived CDR1 and CDR2 are FNHDT and SITEND (reference sequence). The CDR3 is 14 amino acids. V shed 3 bases and J shed 3 bases, with 7 bases lying between them. The CDR3 region is CASSTDSYNSPLYF. The sequenced CDR3 bases are TGTGCCAGCAGTACCGACAGCTATAATTCGCCC.

Comments on this clone: Genes here carry mouse names. The CDR3 end falls 4 residues outside the read, so it is completed with the germline J gene. The rearrangement links TRBV3 to TRBJ2-5, with 11 bases matching TRBD2. CDR3 length: 13 residues. Germline V gene data show CDR1 as SNHLY and CDR2 as FYNGKV (reference sequence). CDR3 amino acids: CASPTGGEDTQYF. The CDR3 DNA, read in part, is TGTGCCAGCCCGACTGGGGGGGAAGAC.

Notes on this clone: These gene names are mouse names. CDR3 DNA, as far as it was read: TGTGCCAGCAGCCAAGATTGGCAGGGGGCTTCCTATAATTCGCCC. Translation gives CASSQDWQGASYNSP. From start to end, the CDR3 is CASSQDWQGASYNSPLYF. The chain links TRBV5 to TRBJ1-6, with 8 bases lining up with TRBD1. The read terminates 3 residues ahead of where the CDR3 ends, so the germline J gene completes it. TRBJ1-6 is an ORF for which the function is uncertain. This CDR3 contains 18 residues. V shed 0 bases and J 0 bases; nucleotides not matched to a gene: 4. Germline V gene lookup returns CDR1 LGHNA and CDR2 YNLKQL (reference sequence).

Of note for this clone: A single base separates this from a much larger clone, so it may be a read error. Gene and germline names: mouse. The read finishes 4 residues shy of the CDR3 end, and the germline J gene is used to complete it. The sample holds other DNA sequences that translate to the same CDR3. The rearrangement joins TRBV13-1 to TRBJ1-2, with D unclear. V was shortened by 0 bases and J by 0 bases, with 6 bases between the two germline ends. The CDR3 runs to 14 residues. Germline CDR1 and CDR2: NSHNY and SYGAGN. The CDR3: CASSDATANSDYTF. The sequenced CDR3 bases are TGTGCCAGCAGTGATGCAACAGCAAACTCC.

Many counts were recorded for this clone. Genes and germline are mouse. The DNA ends 4 residues before the CDR3 does, and the rest of the CDR3 is filled in from the germline J gene. The V call is TRBV13-1, the J call TRBJ1-2; 7 nucleotides line up with TRBD1. This CDR3 has 14 amino acids. With 5 bases clipped from V and 0 bases from J, the junction kept 4 bases outside the gene matches. The germline V gene has CDR1 NSHNY and CDR2 SYGAGN. Incomplete CDR3 DNA: TGTGCCAGCAGGCCCCAGGGGGCAAACTCC. It yields the protein CASRPQGANS. From start to end, the CDR3 is CASRPQGANSDYTF.

There are a few counts of this clone. Mouse germline and gene names are used. The CDR3 is cut off 4 residues early in the read; its end comes from the germline J gene. The sample has other DNA sequences that encode this CDR3 too. The chain carries TRBV13-1 and TRBJ2-4; 12 positions match TRBD1. Germline values: CDR1 NSHNY, CDR2 SYGAGN. The CDR3 consists of 16 residues. Trimming cost V 2 bases and J 0 bases; bases outside gene matches: 1. The CDR3 sequence: CASSEGQGASQNTLYF. Incomplete CDR3 DNA: TGTGCCAGCAGTGAGGGACAGGGGGCTAGTCAAAAC.

This clone was found a few times. Gene names are mouse gene names. The sequenced CDR3 bases are TGTGCCTGGGGGGGGCCTGTTGGTGCAGAA. Translated: CAWGGPVGAE. The entire CDR3 protein is CAWGGPVGAETLYF. The chain is built from TRBV31 and TRBJ2-3; weak D call: TRBD2 (7 bases). The read ends 4 residues before the CDR3 terminus; that terminus is restored from the germline J gene. This CDR3 contains 14 residues. Trimming left V 5 bases short and J 1 base short, with 13 bases between. Germline CDR1 reads GKSSPN; CDR2 reads SITVG.

This clone was counted only a few times. Gene names are the mouse ones. The DNA ends 4 residues before the CDR3 does, and the rest of the CDR3 is filled in from the germline J gene. The chain uses TRBV19 and TRBJ2-3, with 9 bases aligning to TRBD2. Trimming took 1 base from V and 2 from J; bases not matched to a gene: 2. Germline lookup yields CDR1 FNHDT and CDR2 SITEND (reference sequence). The CDR3 runs to 15 residues. The CDR3 reads CASSISGGDAETLYF. The covered CDR3 bases are TGTGCCAGCAGTATATCTGGGGGGGATGCAGAA.

As to this clone: The listed genes are named as in mouse. Read data end 3 residues before the CDR3 end; the end is taken from the germline J gene. The rearrangement joins TRBV1 to TRBJ1-6; 8 bases are shared with TRBD1. TRBJ1-6 is an ORF for which the function is uncertain. V trimming: 0 bases; J trimming: 7 bases; junction bases outside the gene matches: 8. The CDR3 spans 17 residues. Germline V gene lookup returns CDR1 NSQYPW and CDR2 LRSPGD (reference sequence). The DNA read from the CDR3 is TGCACCTGCAGTGCAGACGGCAGGGGGCCGGGGAATTCGCCC. Amino acid sequence: CTCSADGRGPGNSP. The whole CDR3 reads CTCSADGRGPGNSPLYF.

This clone was counted between two and nine times. Mouse names are used for the genes. Other DNA sequences in this sample translate to the same CDR3. CDR3 residues: CAWSLRGGGAETLYF. The CDR3 DNA, read in part, is TGTGCCTGGAGTCTAAGGGGGGGAGGTGCAGAA. This sequence joins TRBV31 and TRBJ2-3; maybe TRBD2 (7 bases). The missing CDR3 end, 4 residues past where the read stops, is filled in from the germline J gene. The V gene's germline CDR1 is GKSSPN and CDR2 SITVG. V lost 0 bases to trimming and J lost 1 base, with 11 bases between them. CDR3 size: 15 residues.

Of note for this clone: Germline and genes: mouse. The same CDR3 arises from other DNA sequences in this sample as well. CDR3 bases read: TGTGCCAGCAGTGATGCGAGAGGTAACCAAGAC. Its translation is CASSDARGNQD. The whole CDR3 protein is CASSDARGNQDTQYF. The chain couples TRBV13-1 to TRBJ2-5; D is undetermined. The CDR3 is cut off 4 residues early in the read; its end comes from the germline J gene. The CDR3 extends over 15 amino acids. Germline CDR1 NSHNY, CDR2 SYGAGN. Between the trimmed V and J ends, which lost 0 bases and 0 bases, there was a span of 8 bases.